The 17 T cell receptor beta chains below all came from one sample that was sequenced in a study of CD8 T cells in ankylosing spondylitis. Via MiXCR, TCRdb re-called the 5' RACE reads, giving one row per CDR3 protein. Here the sample spans 250,000 to 400,000 distinct CDR3 sequences, approximately 10% being singletons. Sequencing input: blood, either unsorted or a sorted T cell fraction (not recorded which). Receptors were obtained from a female donor with ankylosing spondylitis or in good health (not recorded which).

The chain couples TRBV20-1 to TRBJ1-2; TRBD1 might be the D (5 bases). The CDR3 length is 14 residues. Germline CDR1 reads DFQATT; CDR2 reads SNEGSKA (reference sequence). V was pared by 0 bases and J by 4 bases, with 12 bases between. The CDR3 DNA is TGCAGTGCTAGAGATGGGGCAGCGCCCTATGGCTACACCTTC. It specifies CSARDGAAPYGYTF.

This clonotype was seen repeatedly, ten times or more. The chain links TRBV20-1 to TRBJ2-7; TRBD1 matches at 7 bases. Germline V CDR1 and CDR2: DFQATT, SNEGSKA (reference sequence). With 1 base clipped from V and 6 bases from J, the junction kept 12 bases outside the gene matches. The CDR3 sequence is 15 residues long. The CDR3, as DNA: TGCAGTGCTAGAGGCCGGGAACAGGGGTTCGGCGAGCAGTACTTC. Translation gives CSARGREQGFGEQYF.

Many counts were recorded for this clonotype. The chain is built from TRBV13 and TRBJ1-1; 10 bases align to TRBD1. CDR1 is PRHDT, CDR2 FYEKMQ, per germline (reference sequence). With 5 bases clipped from V and 0 bases from J, the junction kept 9 bases outside the gene matches. The CDR3 extends over 17 amino acids. This CDR3 is CASSRTGGGYMNTEAFF. DNA for the CDR3: TGTGCCAGCAGCCGGACAGGGGGAGGATACATGAACACTGAAGCTTTCTTT.

This clonotype was seen ten or more times. This chain uses TRBV28 with TRBJ2-1; a possible D gene is TRBD2 (6 bases). CDR3 size: 16 residues. V was clipped by 4 bases and J by 7 bases, with 20 bases between them. Looked up from germline, CDR1 is MDHEN and CDR2 is SYDVKM. The CDR3 protein is CASSSSLEGVWNEQFF. Written as DNA, the CDR3 is TGTGCCAGCAGTTCTTCCTTGGAGGGAGTGTGGAATGAGCAGTTCTTC.

This clonotype was seen repeatedly, ten times or more. The chain links TRBV5-6 to TRBJ2-1, with D unresolved. The ends were cut back, 1 base at V and 2 bases at J, with 10 bases in the middle. This CDR3 is built from 15 residues. CDR1 and CDR2 from the germline V gene are SGHDT and YYEEEE. CDR3: CASSLSQEPYNEQFF. For the CDR3, the DNA is TGTGCCAGCAGCTTGTCGCAAGAGCCCTACAATGAGCAGTTCTTC.

A few counts support this clonotype. The rearrangement uses TRBV18 and TRBJ2-1; 8 bases align to TRBD1. CDR3 size: 15 residues. Germline V lookup: CDR1 KGHSH, CDR2 LQKENI. V was pared by 1 base and J by 5 bases, with 4 bases of the junction left unmatched. CDR3 amino acids: CASSPQRTGNNEQFF. CDR3 DNA: TGTGCCAGCTCACCACAGAGGACAGGGAACAATGAGCAGTTCTTC.

This clonotype was detected only a few times. The chain is built from TRBV9 and TRBJ1-1; the D gene is possibly TRBD1 (6 bases). The germline V and J ends were trimmed by 5 bases and 3 bases, with 17 bases remaining between them. The V gene's germline CDR1 is SGDLS and CDR2 YYNGEE. The CDR3 extends over 15 amino acids. The CDR3 DNA follows: TGTGCCAGCAGAGGAACAGGGAGGGGTGACACTGAAGCTTTCTTT. Translated: CASRGTGRGDTEAFF.

This clonotype was seen only a few times. J is TRBJ1-1 and V is TRBV18; no firm D call. The CDR3 is 14 residues long. V lost 3 bases, J lost 0 bases, and 8 bases lay in between. Germline V CDR1 and CDR2: KGHSH, LQKENI. The CDR3 protein is CASSPRRVNTEAFF. For the CDR3, the DNA is TGTGCCAGCTCACCGCGGCGAGTGAACACTGAAGCTTTCTTT. Variable domain in full (rest from reference TRBV18 and TRBJ1-1): NAGVMQNPRHLVRRRGQEARLRCSPMKGHSHVYWYRQLPEEGLKFMVYLQKENIIDESGMPKERFSAEFPKEGPSILRIQQVVRGDSAAYFCASSPRRVNTEAFFGQGTRLTVV.

This chain uses TRBV14 with TRBJ2-2; 7 nucleotides line up with TRBD2. The germline V gene encodes CDR1 SGHDN and CDR2 FVKESK. Unmatched junction bases numbered 7, after V lost 0 bases and J lost 6 bases. The CDR3 consists of 16 residues. As DNA, the CDR3 is TGTGCCAGCAGCCAAGAAGCGGGGTTCCGTGCCGGGGAGCTGTTTTTT. It encodes CASSQEAGFRAGELFF. Complete variable domain (other parts from reference TRBV14 and TRBJ2-2): EAGVTQFPSHSVIEKGQTVTLRCDPISGHDNLYWYRRVMGKEIKFLLHFVKESKQDESGMPNNRFLAERTGGTYSTLKVQPAELEDSGVYFCASSQEAGFRAGELFFGEGSRLTVL.

This clonotype was seen repeatedly, ten times or more. The chain is built from TRBV12-3 or TRBV12-4 and TRBJ1-1, with D unclear. CDR3 length equals 13 residues. The V end lost 6 bases, the J end lost 1 base, and 9 bases lay between the germline ends. CDR3 region: CASSRNQNTEAFF. CDR3 nucleotides: TGTGCCAGCAGCCGAAACCAGAACACTGAAGCTTTCTTT.

In this sample, this clonotype turned up many times. The chain couples TRBV7-2 to TRBJ1-6, with 7 bases fitting TRBD1. Trimming cost V 5 bases and J 9 bases; bases outside gene matches: 7. This CDR3 has 14 residues. CDR1 is SGHTA and CDR2 is FQGNSA in the germline V gene. In DNA, the CDR3 is TGTGCCAGCAGCCCCAGGACAGGAGTTTCACCCCTCCACTTT. Its protein is CASSPRTGVSPLHF.

This chain uses TRBV6-1 with TRBJ2-7, with D possibly being TRBD1 (6 bases). The CDR3 covers 13 residues. Trimming removed 8 bases at V and 0 bases at J, with 11 bases between. CDR1 and CDR2 from the germline V gene are MNHNS and SASEGT. The CDR3 sequence: CASSQGDSYEQYF. The CDR3 nucleotides are TGTGCCAGCTCACAGGGAGACTCCTACGAGCAGTACTTC.

The chain combines TRBV27 with TRBJ1-2, with D hard to call. CDR3 length: 12 residues. The V end lost 5 bases, the J end lost 7 bases, and 11 bases lay between the germline ends. Germline values: CDR1 MNHEY, CDR2 SMNVEV (reference sequence). In nucleotides, the CDR3 is TGTGCCAGCAGTCTCTCGGGTCGTGGCTACACCTTC. It yields the protein CASSLSGRGYTF.

The table lists this clonotype with many counts. The gene calls are TRBV12-3 or TRBV12-4 and TRBJ2-1; 9 bases line up with TRBD2. V was pared by 6 bases and J by 9 bases, with 9 bases of the junction left unmatched. The CDR3 covers 14 residues. This chain's CDR3 is CASSPRIAGAEQFF. CDR3 coding DNA: TGTGCCAGCAGCCCTCGAATAGCGGGAGCTGAGCAGTTCTTC.

This clonotype was detected many times. This chain uses TRBV12-3 or TRBV12-4 with TRBJ1-4; D possibly corresponds to TRBD1 (6 bases). V was cut by 5 bases and J by 3 bases, with 13 bases left in between. The CDR3 consists of 15 residues. This chain's CDR3 is CASSRGGGPNEKLFF. The CDR3 bases are TGTGCCAGCAGTCGGGGTGGGGGGCCTAATGAAAAACTGTTTTTT.

Comments on this clonotype: A much larger clone differs by one base, so this may be a read error. The chain employs TRBV27 and TRBJ2-7; D unresolved. CDR3 size: 13 residues. V was clipped by 2 bases and J by 4 bases, with 9 bases between them. Germline V gives CDR1 MNHEY, CDR2 SMNVEV (reference sequence). CDR3 residues: CASSLVMRYEQYF. For the CDR3, the DNA is TGTGCCAGCAGTTTAGTTATGAGATACGAGCAGTACTTC.

This clonotype was found many times. The chain links TRBV20-1 to TRBJ2-3; 9 bases agree with TRBD1. There are 15 residues in the CDR3. J was trimmed by 4 bases and V by 6 bases; bases with no gene match: 11. CDR1 is DFQATT, CDR2 SNEGSKA, per germline (reference sequence). This CDR3 is CSARTGTGFPDTQYF. The CDR3 DNA follows: TGCAGTGCCCGGACCGGGACAGGGTTCCCAGATACGCAGTATTTT.